Below, 14 T cell receptor beta chains from the same sample are listed, as sequenced in a study of T cell repertoires in cytomegalovirus infection (dated by TCRdb to between 2017 and 2020). No antigens are known for them. Taken with the paper, the label for treatment or condition translates to: in vitro stimulation with specific CMV peptide epitopes to enrich CMV-specific T cells. Sequencing used an Illumina HiSeq 1500. The raw public data were reprocessed by TCRdb itself: fastp quality trimming at Q25, MiXCR clonotype calling, in-frame beta chains only. Every CDR3 protein is listed once, alongside the most common genes and DNA of its rows. In all, the sample holds 450,000 to 650,000 distinct CDR3 sequences, and about 40% of those were seen once. The ten largest clones add up to around 50% of the sample. The sample consisted of cultured PBMCs, taken from culture after CMV antigen stimulation. Every receptor here comes from a human donor in good health (CMV status not recorded). Some clones in this sample may be carry-over from other donors' samples.

This clonotype was recorded at least ten times. The rearrangement links TRBV7-2 to TRBJ2-1, with D hard to call. Germline loops: CDR1 SGHTA, CDR2 FQGNSA. The CDR3 is 17 amino acids. V was pared by 2 bases and J by 0 bases, with 14 bases between. The CDR3 DNA sequence: TGTGCCAGCAGCTTAAGGGCGGCGACCAGCTCCTACAATGAGCAGTTCTTC. This sequence encodes CASSLRAATSSYNEQFF.

Only a few counts were recorded for this clonotype. V is TRBV6-1 and J is TRBJ2-5; no clear D gene. CDR3 length: 14 residues. V was cut by 1 base and J by 2 bases, with 8 bases left in between. The germline V gene has CDR1 MNHNS and CDR2 SASEGT. The CDR3 bases are TGTGCCAGCAGTGAAGTGGTACAGCAAGAGACCCAGTACTTC. This gives the protein CASSEVVQQETQYF.

This chain uses TRBV6-2 or TRBV6-3 with TRBJ2-3, with D uncertain. V was cut by 7 bases and J by 4 bases, with 15 bases left in between. The CDR3 totals 14 residues. Germline V gene sequence: CDR1 MNHEY, CDR2 SVGEGT. CDR3 in DNA: TGTGCCAGCACTGGGCGTGGGGTGGCAGATACGCAGTATTTT. Its translation: CASTGRGVADTQYF.

CDR3 sequence: CASSPTGGVYEQYF. In nucleotides, the CDR3 is TGTGCCAGCAGTCCGACAGGGGGCGTCTACGAGCAGTACTTC. The chain has TRBV12-3 or TRBV12-4 and TRBJ2-7; TRBD1 aligns across 10 bases. V lost 5 bases and J lost 3; bases outside the gene matches: 4. This CDR3 has 14 amino acids.

This clonotype was seen ten or more times. The chain has TRBV7-6 and TRBJ2-2, with D hard to call. Germline-derived CDR1 and CDR2 are SGHVS and FNYEAQ. Trimming took off 3 bases at V and 3 bases at J, with 14 bases between the two ends. This CDR3 is 16 amino acids long. DNA of the CDR3: TGTGCCAGCAGCTTCTATCCCTCACCCGACACCGGGGAGCTGTTTTTT. This sequence encodes CASSFYPSPDTGELFF.

Many counts were recorded for this clonotype. V usage is TRBV11-2 and J usage is TRBJ1-4; D uncertain. CDR1 and CDR2 from the germline V gene are SGHAT and FQNNGV. The CDR3 contains 13 residues. Trimming took 1 base from V and 8 from J, leaving 8 bases between them. The CDR3 nucleotides read TGTGCCAGCAGCTTAGGGGCTGCCGAAAAACTGTTTTTT. Amino acids: CASSLGAAEKLFF.

The gene calls are TRBV7-2 and TRBJ2-3, with 8 bases fitting TRBD2. This CDR3 has 15 residues. Per germline, CDR1 SGHTA and CDR2 FQGNSA. J gave up 2 bases and V 2 bases, and 3 bases lay outside the gene matches. For the CDR3, the DNA is TGTGCCAGCAGCTTAACGGGGGGGGCCACAGATACGCAGTATTTT. This sequence encodes CASSLTGGATDTQYF.

Comments on this clonotype: A read error may produce the germline difference seen at one junction end. V usage is TRBV6-1 and J usage is TRBJ1-2; 8 nucleotides agree with TRBD1. The CDR3 extends over 16 amino acids. The germline V gene has CDR1 MNHNS and CDR2 SASEGT. The CDR3 bases are TGTGCCAGCAGCGAAGAGGCGACAGGGGTGAACTATGGCTACACCTTC. This translates into CASSEEATGVNYGYTF.

There are a few counts of this clonotype. This chain uses TRBV7-6 with TRBJ2-7; a weak D match, TRBD2 (5 bases). V lost 6 bases and J 6 bases, leaving 15 bases between the germline ends. Germline V gene lookup returns CDR1 SGHVS and CDR2 FNYEAQ. This CDR3 spans 13 amino acids. Here the CDR3 reads CASSGGALGEQYF. The CDR3 nucleotides are TGTGCCAGCAGTGGAGGTGCTTTGGGCGAGCAGTACTTC.

This clonotype was found many times. V usage is TRBV7-2 and J usage is TRBJ1-5, with D hard to call. V lost 4 bases and J lost 0, with 7 bases in between. The CDR3 is 14 amino acids. CDR1 is SGHTA, CDR2 FQGNSA, per germline. CDR3 DNA: TGTGCCAGCAGCTCCTGGGTTAGCAATCAGCCCCAGCATTTT. Its translation: CASSSWVSNQPQHF.

The chain links TRBV2 to TRBJ2-7; D gene unclear. The CDR3 length is 12 residues. Germline V gives CDR1 SNHLY, CDR2 FYNNEI. The V end lost 3 bases, the J end lost 3 bases, and 6 bases lay between the germline ends. In DNA, the CDR3 is TGTGCCAGCAGTGATACCGGCTACGAGCAGTACTTC. Protein product: CASSDTGYEQYF. The full variable domain, its missing parts supplied by reference TRBV2 and TRBJ2-7, is EPEVTQTPSHQVTQMGQEVILRCVPISNHLYFYWYRQILGQKVEFLVSFYNNEISEKSEIFDDQFSVERPDGSNFTLKIRSTKLEDSAMYFCASSDTGYEQYFGPGTRLTVT.

V is TRBV11-3 and J is TRBJ2-1; no clear D. CDR1 and CDR2 (germline): SGHNT, YENEEA. The CDR3 is 14 residues long. Trimming took 1 base from V and 6 from J, leaving 10 bases between them. As DNA, the CDR3 is TGTGCCAGCAGCTTAGTGGTAGGTAGCAATGAGCAGTTCTTC. It is translated as CASSLVVGSNEQFF.

V usage is TRBV20-1 and J usage is TRBJ2-2; 8 nucleotides match TRBD1. The CDR3 sequence is 15 residues long. Germline lookup yields CDR1 DFQATT and CDR2 SNEGSKA (reference sequence). J was trimmed by 5 bases and V by 6 bases; bases with no gene match: 11. DNA for the CDR3: TGCAGTGCACCAACCCAGGGGGCGCGAACCGGGGAGCTGTTTTTT. This codes for CSAPTQGARTGELFF.

This clonotype appeared many times. V gene TRBV19 combines with J gene TRBJ2-3; 7 positions match TRBD2. J was trimmed by 2 bases and V by 6 bases; bases with no gene match: 5. Per the germline V gene, CDR1 is LNHDA and CDR2 is SQIVND (reference sequence). The CDR3 loop spans 14 amino acids. CDR3 in DNA: TGTGCCAGTAGATCGGGAGGTCCCACAGATACGCAGTATTTT. Protein sequence: CASRSGGPTDTQYF.